Described below is a single TCR beta chain sequence and its context. Its specificity is unknown. This specimen belongs to a study of T cells after yellow fever vaccination. Germline values: CDR1 LNHNV, CDR2 YYDKDF (reference sequence). Deletions cut 4 bases from V and 2 bases from J, with 12 bases between. The CDR3 is 15 amino acids. TCRdb passed the 5' RACE reads through MiXCR, listing each CDR3 protein once. The sample includes about 150,000 distinct CDR3 sequences, 5% to 7.5% of them seen just once. Findings and caveats of the study: Reappearance after the booster was seen for most primary-vaccination clones, at 95% to 96% CD4 and around 90% CD8. Clonotypes shared by both compartments, CD4 and CD8, made up a small share.

This chain uses TRBV15 with TRBJ1-5, with a weak D call TRBD1 (6 bases). The sequence came from a young man who received the YFV17D yellow fever vaccine. This sample comprised CD4+ T cells sorted from PBMCs, obtained 10 days after the yellow fever booster vaccination. The CDR3 nucleotides are TGTGCCACCAGCACAGGACAGCCTGGCAATCAGCCCCAGCATTTT. This encodes CATSTGQPGNQPQHF.